What follows describes a single T cell receptor (beta chain). Libraries were prepared by immunoSEQ multiplex PCR; TCRdb keeps only in-frame clonotypes and omits some of them. The sample includes millions of clones, 80% to 95% of them seen just once. Looked up from germline, CDR1 is SGHDT and CDR2 is YYEEEE. This CDR3 has 17 residues. The V gene lost 0 bases and the J gene lost 3 bases, with 16 bases spanning the gap. The data were obtained in a study of shared clonotypes between healthy human individuals. The overall study: CD4 naive and memory got three plates each, CD8 naive two, CD8 memory one.

Those who donated were healthy HIV-negative adults, with no recent acute infections or vaccinations reported. Adult Caucasians living in Nashville, Tennessee made up all of the donors. CD45RA-negative memory and CD45RA+ naive subsets were split from the CD4+ cells. Sequenced: naive CD4+ T cells from PBMCs. The sample's subset: CD45RA+ positively selected. The origin of this receptor is a man aged 18 to 29 in good health. Some clones in this sample may be carry-over from other donors' samples. This rearrangement joins TRBV5-6 to TRBJ2-1, with a possible D match to TRBD1 (5 bases). The CDR3 region is CASSLEDGPGYYNEQFF. DNA for the CDR3: TGTGCCAGCAGCTTGGAGGACGGACCAGGGTACTACAATGAGCAGTTCTTC.